These T cell receptor beta chains were read from a single sample in a study of blood T cell repertoires in COVID-19. Method: immunoSEQ multiplex PCR; TCRdb's copy keeps in-frame clones and lacks some. Altogether about 210,000 clones are present, around 80% being singletons, with the ten largest covering roughly 4.3%. Sample: PBMCs or T cells enriched from blood (not recorded which). All receptors come from a man under 40 with acute COVID-19. CDR3s include the opening cysteine and the closing phenylalanine or tryptophan. D genes are given only for firm matches. Where a row states a size, it is once, few, many or the class of an expanded clone; other rows omit it.

d_call	cdr3_length	clone_size	v_call	j_call	cdr3_nt	cdr3_aa
-	15	-	TRBV5-6	TRBJ1-6	TGTGCCAGCAGCTTGTTCCGGACAGATAATTCACCCCTCCACTTT	CASSLFRTDNSPLHF
-	14	-	TRBV28	TRBJ1-2	TGTGCCAGCAGTTTCCTTCGGGGTACTTATGGCTACACCTTC	CASSFLRGTYGYTF
-	14	-	TRBV27	TRBJ2-1	TGTGCCAGCAGTTACGGGGTTTCCTACAATGAGCAGTTCTTC	CASSYGVSYNEQFF
TRBD2	15	-	TRBV9	TRBJ2-3	TGTGCCAGCAGCGCCCGGGACTATAGCACAGATACGCAGTATTTT	CASSARDYSTDTQYF
TRBD2	14	-	TRBV12-5	TRBJ2-7	TGTGCTAGTGGTTTAGGGACTAGCGGGTACGAGCAGTACTTC	CASGLGTSGYEQYF
TRBD1	14	-	TRBV7-3	TRBJ2-7	TGTGCCAGCAGCTACGGGACAGGGTCCTACGAGCAGTACTTC	CASSYGTGSYEQYF
-	11	-	TRBV4-2	TRBJ1-5	TGTGCCAGCAGTCCGAATCAGCCCCAGCATTTT	CASSPNQPQHF
-	17	-	TRBV7-9	TRBJ2-1	TGTGCCAGCAGCTTAGAGTTCGGGGTCGAGGGCTACAATGAGCAGTTCTTC	CASSLEFGVEGYNEQFF
TRBD1	19	-	TRBV19	TRBJ1-2	TGTGCCAGTAGTTTCTTGCCCTCCGGGACAGCTAATTTGAACTATGGCTACACCTTC	CASSFLPSGTANLNYGYTF
-	14	-	TRBV7-9	TRBJ2-1	TGTGCCAGCAGCTTAGCGCAGGGCCCCGATGAGCAGTTCTTC	CASSLAQGPDEQFF
TRBD1	14	-	TRBV18	TRBJ1-4	TGTGCCAGCTCACCACCCCCCACAGGGGAGAAACTGTTTTTT	CASSPPPTGEKLFF
-	14	-	TRBV5-6	TRBJ2-7	TGTGCCAGCAGCTTGCATAGTTTCGCCTACGAGCAGTACTTC	CASSLHSFAYEQYF
TRBD2	17	once	TRBV7-3	TRBJ2-1	TGTGCCAGCAGCTACCTCGGGCCCAGCGGGGGGAACAATGAGCAGTTCTTC	CASSYLGPSGGNNEQFF
-	16	-	TRBV11-2	TRBJ1-1	TGTGCCAGCAGCTTAGGGACAGCTACTATGAACACTGAAGCTTTCTTT	CASSLGTATMNTEAFF
TRBD2	15	few	TRBV2	TRBJ2-1	TGTGCCAGCAGGATGAGCGGGGGGTCCTACAATGAGCAGTTCTTC	CASRMSGGSYNEQFF
-	13	-	TRBV25-1	TRBJ1-6	TGTGCCAGCAGTGCCTTAGGACAGTCACCCCTCCACTTT	CASSALGQSPLHF
-	12	-	TRBV6-5	TRBJ1-2	TGTGCCAGCAGGACAGGAGCCAGCGGCTACACCTTC	CASRTGASGYTF
-	14	-	TRBV10-2	TRBJ1-2	TGCGCCAGCAGTGAGTCAGCGGGGGCGGATGGCTACACCTTC	CASSESAGADGYTF
TRBD1	15	-	TRBV7-9	TRBJ2-2	TGTGCCAGCAGCTCCGGACAGGGAGGCACCGGGGAGCTGTTTTTT	CASSSGQGGTGELFF
-	16	-	TRBV3-1/TRBV3-2	TRBJ2-7	TGTGCCAGCAGCCAAGATCGGGCAGGGTACTCCTACGAGCAGTACTTC	CASSQDRAGYSYEQYF
-	11	few	TRBV18	TRBJ2-7	TGTGCCAGCTCACTTAAATACGAGCAGTACTTC	CASSLKYEQYF
-	14	-	TRBV9	TRBJ1-2	TGTGCCAGCAGCCCAGAGTGGTCACGGGATGGCTACACCTTC	CASSPEWSRDGYTF
-	13	-	TRBV11-1	TRBJ2-5	TGTGCCAGCAGCCTTGGGGGCATCGAGACCCAGTACTTC	CASSLGGIETQYF
TRBD2	14	-	TRBV9	TRBJ2-7	TGTGCCAGCAGCGCCGCGGGGGGGACCTACGAGCAGTACTTC	CASSAAGGTYEQYF
TRBD1	15	-	TRBV27	TRBJ1-6	TGTGCCAGCAGTTTAGAGACAGGGGGTGTGTCACCCCTCCACTTT	CASSLETGGVSPLHF
TRBD1	15	-	TRBV6-5	TRBJ1-5	TGTGCCAGCAGAGAGGGGGCCACGGGCAATCAGCCCCAGCATTTT	CASREGATGNQPQHF
-	14	-	TRBV9	TRBJ2-3	TGTGCCAGCAGCGTTGGCGGGGGCCCAGATACGCAGTATTTT	CASSVGGGPDTQYF
-	15	-	TRBV11-2	TRBJ1-1	TGTGCCAGCAGCTTAATGGGGCGCAGGGACACTGAAGCTTTCTTT	CASSLMGRRDTEAFF
TRBD2	14	few	TRBV5-1	TRBJ2-7	TGCGCCAGCAGCACTAGCGGGGGATCCTACGAGCAGTACTTC	CASSTSGGSYEQYF
-	16	-	TRBV27	TRBJ2-6	TGTGCCAGCAGTTTATTGTCGGGGTTTGGGGCCAACGTCCTGACTTTC	CASSLLSGFGANVLTF
-	15	-	TRBV30	TRBJ1-4	TGTGCCTGGAGTGCCCAACAGGGATATAATGAAAAACTGTTTTTT	CAWSAQQGYNEKLFF
TRBD1	14	-	TRBV11-2	TRBJ1-2	TGTGCCAGCAGCGAGGGACAGGGAGGCTATGGCTACACCTTC	CASSEGQGGYGYTF
TRBD1	15	-	TRBV5-1	TRBJ1-6	TGCGCCAGCAGCTTACAGGGGGCCGAAAATTCACCCCTCCACTTT	CASSLQGAENSPLHF
-	14	-	TRBV28	TRBJ1-2	TGTGCCAGCAGTTTGACAGGAACTAACTATGGCTACACCTTC	CASSLTGTNYGYTF
TRBD2	15	-	TRBV5-1	TRBJ2-1	TGCGCCAGCAGCTCCGGGACTAGCGGGTACAATGAGCAGTTCTTC	CASSSGTSGYNEQFF
-	16	-	TRBV4-2	TRBJ1-1	TGTGCCAGCAGCCAAGAAATCGGGAAAGAAGACACTGAAGCTTTCTTT	CASSQEIGKEDTEAFF
TRBD1	15	few	TRBV7-3	TRBJ2-7	TGTGCCAGCAGCATCGGACAGGGCAGGGGCTACGAGCAGTACTTC	CASSIGQGRGYEQYF
-	17	-	TRBV6-6	TRBJ1-6	TGTGCCAGCAGTCCGAAGGGAGCTTCCTCCTATAATTCACCCCTCCACTTT	CASSPKGASSYNSPLHF
TRBD1	12	-	TRBV2	TRBJ1-1	TGTGCCAGCAGCGCCATTGACAGGGGAGCTTTCTTT	CASSAIDRGAFF
TRBD1	16	-	TRBV4-2	TRBJ1-5	TGTGCCAGCAGCCAGGAAAGGGGGCGAATGGATCAGCCCCAGCATTTT	CASSQERGRMDQPQHF
-	16	-	TRBV6-5	TRBJ1-3	TGTGCCAGCAGTTACCGCAGGCCGAACTCTGGAAACACCATATATTTT	CASSYRRPNSGNTIYF
-	16	-	TRBV30	TRBJ1-6	TGTGCCTGGACTCTCGGGGGGAGCTCCTATAATTCACCCCTCCACTTT	CAWTLGGSSYNSPLHF
-	18	-	TRBV6-1	TRBJ2-1	TGTGCCAGCAGTGAAATTGGCTTCGGGCAGGGGAGTTCCAATGAGCAGTTCTTC	CASSEIGFGQGSSNEQFF
-	15	-	TRBV6-5	TRBJ2-7	TGTGCCAGCAGTAGAACCGGGACTGCATCCTACGAGCAGTACTTC	CASSRTGTASYEQYF
-	14	-	TRBV3-1/TRBV3-2	TRBJ2-5	TGTGCCAGCAGCCGTGGAGGGCTTACGGAGACCCAGTACTTC	CASSRGGLTETQYF
-	14	-	TRBV7-6	TRBJ1-4	TGTGCCAGCAGCTCAGGTCCAACTAATGAAAAACTGTTTTTT	CASSSGPTNEKLFF
-	13	-	TRBV10-2	TRBJ1-1	TGCGCCAGCGGGGAGGGTCGGTATACTGAAGCTTTCTTT	CASGEGRYTEAFF
TRBD2	14	-	TRBV3-1/TRBV3-2	TRBJ2-7	TGTGCCAGCAGCCTCCGGGACTACTCCTACGAGCAGTACTTC	CASSLRDYSYEQYF
-	14	few	TRBV4-2	TRBJ1-2	TGTGCCAGCAGCCAAGACCCAGGGATCCTGAGCTACACCTTC	CASSQDPGILSYTF
-	14	-	TRBV7-2	TRBJ1-6	TGTGCCAGCACCCCGCGCGGAAGGAATTCACCCCTCCACTTT	CASTPRGRNSPLHF
TRBD1	13	-	TRBV2	TRBJ2-1	TGTGCCAGCAGTGGGACAGGCTACAATGAGCAGTTCTTC	CASSGTGYNEQFF